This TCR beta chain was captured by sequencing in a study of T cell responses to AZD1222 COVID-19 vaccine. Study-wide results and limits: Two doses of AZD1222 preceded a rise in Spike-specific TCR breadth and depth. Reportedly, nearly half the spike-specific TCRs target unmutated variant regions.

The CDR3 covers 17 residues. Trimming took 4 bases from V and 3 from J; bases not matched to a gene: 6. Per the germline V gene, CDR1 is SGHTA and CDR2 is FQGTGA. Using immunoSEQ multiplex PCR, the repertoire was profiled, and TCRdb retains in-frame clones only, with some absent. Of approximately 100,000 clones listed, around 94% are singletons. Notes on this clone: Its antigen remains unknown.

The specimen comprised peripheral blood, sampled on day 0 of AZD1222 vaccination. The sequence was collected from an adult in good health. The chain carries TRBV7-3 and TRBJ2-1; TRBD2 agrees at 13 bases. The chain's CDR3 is CASSSQGLAGYYNEQFF. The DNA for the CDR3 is TGTGCCAGCAGCTCCCAGGGACTAGCGGGGTACTACAATGAGCAGTTCTTC.